This TCR beta chain was found in a study of CD4+ T cells in melanoma. From germline, CDR1 is SGHRS and CDR2 YFSETQ. The germline V and J ends were trimmed by 2 bases and 0 bases, with 11 bases remaining between them. This CDR3 region has 15 residues. Using immunoSEQ multiplex PCR, the repertoire was profiled, and TCRdb retains in-frame clones only, with some absent. The sample yields over 45,000 clones, roughly three quarters seen once. The study's findings and limits: Diverse differentiation states were reported for melanoma neoantigen-specific CD4+ T cells. A reported correlation linked neoantigen-specific CD4+ T cells to CD8+, macrophage and B cell function.

This clone was detected once. Its specificity is unknown. The receptor comes from a human donor with melanoma. The specimen was tumor tissue. The chain joins TRBV5-1 to TRBJ2-5; D ambiguous. In DNA form, the CDR3 reads TGCGCCAGCAGCTTTTCGTGGAAGTACCAAGAGACCCAGTACTTC. Residues: CASSFSWKYQETQYF.